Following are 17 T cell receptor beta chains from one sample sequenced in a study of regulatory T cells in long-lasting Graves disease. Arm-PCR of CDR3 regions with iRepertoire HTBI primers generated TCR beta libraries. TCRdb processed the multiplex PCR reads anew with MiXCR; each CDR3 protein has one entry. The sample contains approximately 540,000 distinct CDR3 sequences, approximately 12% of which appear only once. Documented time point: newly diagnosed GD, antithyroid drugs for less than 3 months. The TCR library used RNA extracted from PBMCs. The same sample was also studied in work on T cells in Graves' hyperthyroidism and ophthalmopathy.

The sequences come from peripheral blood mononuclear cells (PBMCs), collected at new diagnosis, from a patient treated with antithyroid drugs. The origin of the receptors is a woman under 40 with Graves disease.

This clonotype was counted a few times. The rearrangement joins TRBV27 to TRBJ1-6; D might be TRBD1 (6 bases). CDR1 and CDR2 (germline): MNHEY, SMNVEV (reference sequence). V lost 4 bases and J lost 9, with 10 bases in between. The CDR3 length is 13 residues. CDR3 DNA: TGTGCCAGCAGTTCCACAGGGATTTCACCCCTCCACTTT. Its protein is CASSSTGISPLHF.

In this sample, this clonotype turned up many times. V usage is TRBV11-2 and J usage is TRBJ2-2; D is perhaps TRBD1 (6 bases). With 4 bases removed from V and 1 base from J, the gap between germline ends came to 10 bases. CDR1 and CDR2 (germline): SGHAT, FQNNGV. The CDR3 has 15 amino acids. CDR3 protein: CASSSVRGNTGELFF. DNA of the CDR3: TGTGCCAGCAGCTCGGTCAGGGGGAACACCGGGGAGCTGTTTTTT.

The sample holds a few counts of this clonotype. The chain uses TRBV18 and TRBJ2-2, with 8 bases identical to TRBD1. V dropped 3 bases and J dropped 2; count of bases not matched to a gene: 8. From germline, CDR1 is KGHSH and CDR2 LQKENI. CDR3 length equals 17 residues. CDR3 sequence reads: CASSPILGQVNTGELFF. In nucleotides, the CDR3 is TGTGCCAGCTCACCGATTCTGGGACAGGTCAACACCGGGGAGCTGTTTTTT.

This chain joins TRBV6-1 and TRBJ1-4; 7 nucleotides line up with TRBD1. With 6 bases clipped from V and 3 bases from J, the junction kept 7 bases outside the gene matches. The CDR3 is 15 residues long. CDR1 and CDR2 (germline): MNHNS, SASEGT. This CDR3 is CASRRGLRANEKLFF. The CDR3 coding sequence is TGTGCCAGCAGGAGGGGGCTGAGAGCTAATGAAAAACTGTTTTTT.

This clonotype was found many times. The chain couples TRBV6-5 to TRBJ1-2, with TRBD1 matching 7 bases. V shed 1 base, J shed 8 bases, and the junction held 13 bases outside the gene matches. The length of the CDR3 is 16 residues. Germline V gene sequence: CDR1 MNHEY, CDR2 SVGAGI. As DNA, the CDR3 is TGTGCCAGCAGTTACTTCCCTCCGACAGGGAATAAAGGCTACACCTTC. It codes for CASSYFPPTGNKGYTF.

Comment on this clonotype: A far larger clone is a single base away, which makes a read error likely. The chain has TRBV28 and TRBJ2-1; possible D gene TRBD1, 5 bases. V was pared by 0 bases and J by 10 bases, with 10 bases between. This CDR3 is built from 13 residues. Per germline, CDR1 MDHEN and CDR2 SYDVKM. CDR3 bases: TGTGCCAGCAGTTTATGGGGGCTCTACGAGCAGTTCTTC. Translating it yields CASSLWGLYEQFF.

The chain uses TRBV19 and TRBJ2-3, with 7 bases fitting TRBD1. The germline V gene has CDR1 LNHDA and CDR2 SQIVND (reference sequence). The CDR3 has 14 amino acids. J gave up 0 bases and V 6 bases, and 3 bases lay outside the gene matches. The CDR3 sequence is CASRADRSTDTQYF. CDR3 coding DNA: TGTGCCAGTAGGGCGGACAGGAGCACAGATACGCAGTATTTT.

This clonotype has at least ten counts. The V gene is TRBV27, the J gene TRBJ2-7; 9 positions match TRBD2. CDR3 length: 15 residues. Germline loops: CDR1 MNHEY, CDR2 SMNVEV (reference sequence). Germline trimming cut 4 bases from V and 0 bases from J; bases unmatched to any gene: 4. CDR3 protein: CASSSSGRSSYEQYF. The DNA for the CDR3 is TGTGCCAGCAGTTCCAGCGGGAGGAGCTCCTACGAGCAGTACTTC.

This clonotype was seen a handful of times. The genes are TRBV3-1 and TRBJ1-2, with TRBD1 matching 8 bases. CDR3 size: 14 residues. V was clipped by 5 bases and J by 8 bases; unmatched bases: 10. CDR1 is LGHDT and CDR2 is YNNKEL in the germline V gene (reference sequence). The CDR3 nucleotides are TGTGCCAGCAGCGAAGGGACAGGCTCTCGCGGCTACACCTTC. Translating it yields CASSEGTGSRGYTF.

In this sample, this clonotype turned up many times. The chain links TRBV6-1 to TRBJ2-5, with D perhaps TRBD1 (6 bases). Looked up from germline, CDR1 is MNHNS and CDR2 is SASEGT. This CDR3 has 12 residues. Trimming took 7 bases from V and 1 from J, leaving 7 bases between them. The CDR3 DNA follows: TGTGCCAGCACAGGGGCCCAAGAGACCCAGTACTTC. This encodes CASTGAQETQYF.

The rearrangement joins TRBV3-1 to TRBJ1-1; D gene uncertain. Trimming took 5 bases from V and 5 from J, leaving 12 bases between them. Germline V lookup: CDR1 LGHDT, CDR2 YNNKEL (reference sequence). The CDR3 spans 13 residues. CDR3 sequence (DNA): TGTGCCAGCAGCTCCTCTATGTGGACTGAAGCTTTCTTT. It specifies CASSSSMWTEAFF.

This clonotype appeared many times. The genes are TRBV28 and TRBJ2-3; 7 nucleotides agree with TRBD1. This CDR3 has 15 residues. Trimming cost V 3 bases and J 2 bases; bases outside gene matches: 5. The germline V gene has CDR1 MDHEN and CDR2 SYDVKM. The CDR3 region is CASSLRTGVTDTQYF. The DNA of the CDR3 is TGTGCCAGCAGTTTGAGAACAGGGGTCACAGATACGCAGTATTTT.

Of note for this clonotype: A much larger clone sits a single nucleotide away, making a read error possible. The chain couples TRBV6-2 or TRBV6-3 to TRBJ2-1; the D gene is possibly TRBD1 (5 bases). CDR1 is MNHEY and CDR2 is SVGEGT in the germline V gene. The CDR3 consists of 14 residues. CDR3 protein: CSSSGRKGVDEQFF. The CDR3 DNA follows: TGTTCCAGCAGTGGGCGGAAAGGGGTGGATGAGCAGTTCTTC.

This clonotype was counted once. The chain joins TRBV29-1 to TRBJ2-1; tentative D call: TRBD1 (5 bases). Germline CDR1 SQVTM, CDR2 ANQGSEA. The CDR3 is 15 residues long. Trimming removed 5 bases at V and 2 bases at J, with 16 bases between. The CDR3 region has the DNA TGCAGCGTTCACCCCCCAGGGCCAGCCTACAATGAGCAGTTCTTC. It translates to CSVHPPGPAYNEQFF.

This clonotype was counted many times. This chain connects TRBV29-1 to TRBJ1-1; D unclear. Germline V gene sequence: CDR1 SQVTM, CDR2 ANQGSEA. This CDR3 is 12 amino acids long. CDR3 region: CTGGSSGAEAFF. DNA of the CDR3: TGCACCGGAGGATCGTCGGGAGCTGAAGCTTTCTTT.

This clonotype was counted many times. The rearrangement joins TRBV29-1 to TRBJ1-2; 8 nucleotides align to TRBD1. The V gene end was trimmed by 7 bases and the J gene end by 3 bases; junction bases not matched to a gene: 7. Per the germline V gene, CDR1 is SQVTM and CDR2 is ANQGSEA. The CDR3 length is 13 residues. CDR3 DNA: TGCAGCGCTCCGACAGGGGCACACTATGGCTACACCTTC. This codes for CSAPTGAHYGYTF.

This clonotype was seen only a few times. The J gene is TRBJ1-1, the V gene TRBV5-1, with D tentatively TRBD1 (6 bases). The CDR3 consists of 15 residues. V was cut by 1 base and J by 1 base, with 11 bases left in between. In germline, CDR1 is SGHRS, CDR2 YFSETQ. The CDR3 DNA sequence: TGCGCCAGCAGCTTGACCAGGGGTTCGAACACTGAAGCTTTCTTT. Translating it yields CASSLTRGSNTEAFF.